This T cell receptor beta chain is from a study of OX40 agonist ivuxolimab in advanced cancers. TCRdb keeps only in-frame clones here, not all; method: immunoSEQ multiplex PCR. The sample lists approximately 84,000 clones; 80% to 90% were seen once. The CDR3 is 13 amino acids. Between the trimmed V and J ends, which lost 6 bases and 4 bases, there was a span of 13 bases. Germline V gene data show CDR1 as MNHNY and CDR2 as SVGAGI (reference sequence). At cycle 4 day 1, cycle 7 day 1, and baseline, blood was sampled. This TCR derives from an adult with an advanced solid tumor such as melanoma, head and neck, liver or kidney cancer. Source: CD4+ or CD8+ T cells sorted from blood, taken in a trial of the OX40 agonist ivuxolimab. This chain connects TRBV6-6 to TRBJ2-7; either TRBD1 or TRBD2 may fit D (5 bases each). The CDR3 bases are TGTGCCAGCAGCAGGGACCCACGATACGAGCAGTACTTC. Translating it yields CASSRDPRYEQYF.